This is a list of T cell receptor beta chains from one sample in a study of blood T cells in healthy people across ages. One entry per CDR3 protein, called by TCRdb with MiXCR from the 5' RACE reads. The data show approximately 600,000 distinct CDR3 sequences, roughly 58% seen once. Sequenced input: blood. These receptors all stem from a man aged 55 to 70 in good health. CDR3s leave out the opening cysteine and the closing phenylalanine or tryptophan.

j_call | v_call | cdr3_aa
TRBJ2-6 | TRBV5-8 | ASSSKGDGSGANVLT
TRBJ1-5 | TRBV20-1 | SASPRSRNQPQH
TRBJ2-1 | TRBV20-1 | SASPTSGGPLGYNEQF
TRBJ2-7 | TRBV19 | ASNRGTGTYEQY
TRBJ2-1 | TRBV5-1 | ASSLAPGQRDNEQF
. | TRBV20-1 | SVLPHEGAQETQY
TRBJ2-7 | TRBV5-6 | ASSLGGGTSYEQY
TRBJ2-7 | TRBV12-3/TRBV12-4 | ASRGEGGSYEQY
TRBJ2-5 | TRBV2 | ASSEVNQETQY
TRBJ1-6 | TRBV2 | ASTTANSPLH
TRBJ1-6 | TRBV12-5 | ASGSQGLGSPLH
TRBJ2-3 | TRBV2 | ASSGPTRSDTQY
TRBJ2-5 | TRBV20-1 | SARDGREQETQY
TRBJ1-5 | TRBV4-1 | ASSTTGAVPQH
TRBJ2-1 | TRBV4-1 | ASSLRDRSENEQF
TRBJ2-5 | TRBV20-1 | SARRVSRGETQY
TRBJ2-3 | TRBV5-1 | ASSSGPGSTDTQY
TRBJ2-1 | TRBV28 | ASSSTGEYNEQF
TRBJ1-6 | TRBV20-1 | SARVGAPDSPLH
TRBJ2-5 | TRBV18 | ASSPGVTSAETQY
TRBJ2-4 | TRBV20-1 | SGAAKNIQY
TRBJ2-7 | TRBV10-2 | ASSESGRKASYEQY
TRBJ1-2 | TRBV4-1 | ASSQGPGNNYGYT
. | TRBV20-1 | SAFRSYEQY
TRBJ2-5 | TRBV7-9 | ASSLDSPVETQY
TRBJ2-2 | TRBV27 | ASVGRVNTGELF
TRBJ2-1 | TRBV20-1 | SARLFNEQF
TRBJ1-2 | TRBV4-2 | ASSQGQGDGYGYT
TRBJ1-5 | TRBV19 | ARATGDPGRPEYQPQH
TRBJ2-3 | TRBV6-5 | ASSYGRTQY
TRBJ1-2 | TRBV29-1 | SADRATINYGYT
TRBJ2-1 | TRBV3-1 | ASSQGLQGAGNEQF
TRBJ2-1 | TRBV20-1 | SARKGDFYNEQF
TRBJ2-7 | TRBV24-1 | ATGSGEFTPYEQY
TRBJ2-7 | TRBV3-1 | ASSSQVAGTAKTYEQY
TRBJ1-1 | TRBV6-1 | ASSVGTDWSGAF
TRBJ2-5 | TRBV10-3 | AISDSALPQETQY
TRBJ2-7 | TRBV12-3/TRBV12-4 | ASTSAEKAYEQY
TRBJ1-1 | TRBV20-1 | SSPGLYLGDTEAF
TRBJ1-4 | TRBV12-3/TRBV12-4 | ASSLPPEKLF
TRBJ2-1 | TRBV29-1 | SVVGGYYNEQF
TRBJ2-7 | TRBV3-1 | ASSPIGTGAEQY
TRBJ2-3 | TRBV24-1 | ATSVGTTDTQY
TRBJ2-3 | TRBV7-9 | ASYREGYGHTDTQY
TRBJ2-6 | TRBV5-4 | ASKQGTGANVLT
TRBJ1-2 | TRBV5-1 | ASSSSGTGTTRPYGYT
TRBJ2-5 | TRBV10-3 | AISPTSRNTQETQY
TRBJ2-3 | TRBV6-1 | ASSEGERTDTQY
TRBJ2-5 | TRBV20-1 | SAKTGFGETQY
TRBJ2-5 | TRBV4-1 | ASSQEGREKEQY
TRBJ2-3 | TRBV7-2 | ASSSGLAIDTQY
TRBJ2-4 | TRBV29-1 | SVVTPIAKNIQY